This T cell receptor (beta chain) stems from a study of shared clonotypes between healthy human individuals. Findings and limits, study-wide: All-four-donor shared clonotypes had higher generation probabilities than non-shared clonotypes did.

Of note for this clone: Its antigen is not identified.

The CDR3 consists of 14 residues. Trimming left V 6 bases short and J 0 bases short, with 9 bases between. CDR1 and CDR2 from the germline V gene are MRHNA and SNTAGT. At a deep level, the assay was run. Data came from immunoSEQ multiplex PCR; TCRdb stores just in-frame clones and leaves some out. The top ten clones hold 0.13% of a sample with over 2 million clones, 85% to 95% of them seen once. Study donors comprised healthy, HIV-negative adults devoid of recent acute infection or vaccination. Input material: naive CD4+ T cells sorted from blood. Subset denoted: CD45RA+ positively selected. The source is a young man in good health. The chain has TRBV6-4 and TRBJ1-5, with D possibly matching TRBD1 (5 bases). CDR3 sequence: CASRDSSSNQPQHF. The CDR3 DNA is TGTGCCAGCAGAGACAGCTCTAGCAATCAGCCCCAGCATTTT.